The text below deals with one T cell receptor (beta chain). The data stem from a study of blood T cell repertoires in COVID-19. Per germline, CDR1 KGHSH and CDR2 LQKENI. This CDR3 region has 19 residues. V dropped 3 bases and J dropped 1 base, with 22 bases sitting between them. Sequencing used immunoSEQ multiplex PCR; TCRdb keeps in-frame clones, though not all of them. The table lists approximately 75,000 clones, around nine tenths of them singletons. The sample consisted of peripheral blood. The clonotype comes from a man older than 75 with COVID-19, enrolled during active disease. The chain carries TRBV18 and TRBJ1-5, with D possibly TRBD1 on 6 matching bases. CDR3 sequence reads: CASSPWIFGGATSNQPQHF. CDR3 bases: TGTGCCAGCTCACCGTGGATATTCGGGGGGGCTACGAGCAATCAGCCCCAGCATTTT.